This T cell receptor beta chain emerged from a study of blood T cell repertoires in COVID-19. Study context: Whether acute or convalescent, the COVID-19 samples came from the United States, Italy and Spain. From T cells, B-cell-depleted T cells, or PBMCs came the material, which was cDNA or gDNA.

The repertoire was sequenced with immunoSEQ multiplex PCR; TCRdb's copy has only in-frame clones and lacks some. The sample shows more than 95,000 clones, roughly 80% of them seen only once. CDR3 size: 15 residues. The V end was cut by 0 bases, the J end by 2 bases, with 11 bases between. In germline, CDR1 is SGHRS, CDR2 YFSETQ. The sample consisted of peripheral blood. The TCR originated in an older man with acute or convalescent COVID-19. The V gene is TRBV5-1, the J gene TRBJ1-1; D is ambiguous. In DNA form, the CDR3 reads TGCGCCAGCAGCTTGGCCGGGGTGAGTAACACTGAAGCTTTCTTT. Amino acid sequence: CASSLAGVSNTEAFF.